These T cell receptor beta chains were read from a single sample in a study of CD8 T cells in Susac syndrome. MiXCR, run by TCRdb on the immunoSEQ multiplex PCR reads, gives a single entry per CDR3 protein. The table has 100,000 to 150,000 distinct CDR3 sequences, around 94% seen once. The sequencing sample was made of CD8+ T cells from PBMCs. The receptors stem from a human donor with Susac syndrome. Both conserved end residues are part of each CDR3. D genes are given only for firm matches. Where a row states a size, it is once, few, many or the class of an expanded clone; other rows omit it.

cdr3_aa: CASSPTASTDTQYF
cdr3_nt: TGTGCCAGCAGCCCGACAGCTAGCACAGATACGCAGTATTTT
v_call: TRBV6-2/TRBV6-3
d_call: NA
j_call: TRBJ2-3
clone_size: NA

cdr3_aa: CASSFGFRTLFEAFF
cdr3_nt: TGTGCCAGCAGTTTTGGTTTCCGGACTCTTTTTGAAGCTTTCTTT
v_call: TRBV28
d_call: NA
j_call: TRBJ1-1
clone_size: NA

cdr3_aa: CASSRGLARSYNEQFF
cdr3_nt: TGTGCCAGTAGTAGGGGACTAGCGAGGTCCTACAATGAGCAGTTCTTC
v_call: TRBV19
d_call: TRBD2
j_call: TRBJ2-1
clone_size: NA

cdr3_aa: CASSQEPGFEQYF
cdr3_nt: TGCGCCAGCAGCCAAGAACCCGGGTTCGAGCAGTACTTC
v_call: TRBV4-3
d_call: NA
j_call: TRBJ2-7
clone_size: NA

cdr3_aa: CASSLGPLTQAHRGTQYF
cdr3_nt: TGCGCCAGCAGCTTGGGCCCCCTGACACAGGCACACAGAGGTACGCAGTATTTT
v_call: TRBV5-1
d_call: NA
j_call: TRBJ2-3
clone_size: NA

cdr3_aa: CASTSPGGTQYF
cdr3_nt: TGTGCCAGCACCTCGCCGGGGGGGACCCAGTACTTC
v_call: TRBV12-3/TRBV12-4
d_call: TRBD2
j_call: TRBJ2-5
clone_size: once

cdr3_aa: CASSDPSSVQETQYF
cdr3_nt: TGTGCCAGCAGCGACCCCAGTTCAGTCCAAGAGACCCAGTACTTC
v_call: TRBV9
d_call: NA
j_call: TRBJ2-5
clone_size: NA

cdr3_aa: CASSKGVGRETQYF
cdr3_nt: TGTGCCAGCAGCAAGGGGGTGGGGAGAGAGACCCAGTACTTC
v_call: TRBV28
d_call: NA
j_call: TRBJ2-5
clone_size: once

cdr3_aa: CASSPHSGGAYNEQFF
cdr3_nt: TGTGCCAGCAGTCCCCATAGCGGGGGCGCCTACAATGAGCAGTTCTTC
v_call: TRBV27
d_call: TRBD2
j_call: TRBJ2-1
clone_size: once

cdr3_aa: CASSLQAYYGYTF
cdr3_nt: TGTGCCAGCAGTTTACAGGCATACTATGGCTACACCTTC
v_call: TRBV12-3/TRBV12-4
d_call: NA
j_call: TRBJ1-2
clone_size: NA

cdr3_aa: CASSQDRSPYNEQFF
cdr3_nt: TGTGCCAGCAGCCAAGATCGCAGCCCCTACAATGAGCAGTTCTTC
v_call: TRBV3-1
d_call: NA
j_call: TRBJ2-1
clone_size: NA

cdr3_aa: CSANGGQGVLNTQYF
cdr3_nt: TGCAGTGCCAACGGCGGACAGGGGGTCTTAAATACGCAGTATTTT
v_call: TRBV20-1
d_call: TRBD1
j_call: TRBJ2-3
clone_size: NA

cdr3_aa: CATSGVFSYEQYF
cdr3_nt: TGTGCCACCAGCGGGGTATTCTCCTACGAGCAGTACTTC
v_call: TRBV15
d_call: NA
j_call: TRBJ2-7
clone_size: NA

cdr3_aa: CAWSVGVRGPGGYTF
cdr3_nt: TGTGCCTGGAGTGTAGGGGTCCGGGGACCGGGGGGCTACACCTTC
v_call: TRBV30
d_call: NA
j_call: TRBJ1-2
clone_size: NA

cdr3_aa: CATTLSDEQFF
cdr3_nt: TGTGCCACCACCTTAAGCGATGAGCAGTTCTTC
v_call: TRBV6-2/TRBV6-3
d_call: NA
j_call: TRBJ2-1
clone_size: NA

cdr3_aa: CASSARQAYTEAFF
cdr3_nt: TGTGCCAGCAGCGCTCGACAGGCGTACACTGAAGCTTTCTTT
v_call: TRBV7-9
d_call: NA
j_call: TRBJ1-1
clone_size: NA